This T cell receptor (beta chain) appears in the sequencing data of a study of blood T cell repertoires in COVID-19. Study as a whole: Collection of acute and convalescent COVID-19 samples took place in the United States, Italy and Spain. Sources were T cells, B-cell-depleted T cells, or PBMCs; the material itself was cDNA or gDNA.

Per the study methods: Amplification of reference gene primers was used by the study to estimate nucleated cell counts. The protocol was immunoSEQ multiplex PCR, while the TCRdb copy is restricted to in-frame clones and leaves out a portion. D and trimming were read from the DNA, whereas the V and J calls and clone size are those reported in that table. The sample carries some 83,000 clones, 80% recorded once. Germline CDR1 is SGHRS and CDR2 is YFSETQ. CDR3 length equals 15 residues. The J segment lost 2 bases and the V segment lost 0 bases, leaving 2 bases of the junction unmatched. The TCR originated in a man aged 55 to 70 with active or convalescent COVID-19. The sequenced material came from peripheral blood. V and J are TRBV5-1 and TRBJ2-7; 10 bases align to TRBD1. In nucleotides, the CDR3 is TGCGCCAGCAGCTTGGATGGACAGGGGGCCTACGAGCAGTACTTC. This gives the protein CASSLDGQGAYEQYF.